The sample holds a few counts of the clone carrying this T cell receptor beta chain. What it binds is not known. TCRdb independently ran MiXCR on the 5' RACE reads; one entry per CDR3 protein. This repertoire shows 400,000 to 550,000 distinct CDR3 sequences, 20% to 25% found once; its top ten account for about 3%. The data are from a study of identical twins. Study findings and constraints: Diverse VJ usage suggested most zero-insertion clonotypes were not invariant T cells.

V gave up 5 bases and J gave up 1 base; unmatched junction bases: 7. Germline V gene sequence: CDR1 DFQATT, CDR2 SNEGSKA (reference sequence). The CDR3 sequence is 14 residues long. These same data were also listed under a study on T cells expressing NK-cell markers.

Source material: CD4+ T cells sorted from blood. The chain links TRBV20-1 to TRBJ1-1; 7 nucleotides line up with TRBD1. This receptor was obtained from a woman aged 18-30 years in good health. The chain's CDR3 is CSAGTVPTNTEAFF. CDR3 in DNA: TGCAGTGCTGGGACAGTACCTACGAACACTGAAGCTTTCTTT.